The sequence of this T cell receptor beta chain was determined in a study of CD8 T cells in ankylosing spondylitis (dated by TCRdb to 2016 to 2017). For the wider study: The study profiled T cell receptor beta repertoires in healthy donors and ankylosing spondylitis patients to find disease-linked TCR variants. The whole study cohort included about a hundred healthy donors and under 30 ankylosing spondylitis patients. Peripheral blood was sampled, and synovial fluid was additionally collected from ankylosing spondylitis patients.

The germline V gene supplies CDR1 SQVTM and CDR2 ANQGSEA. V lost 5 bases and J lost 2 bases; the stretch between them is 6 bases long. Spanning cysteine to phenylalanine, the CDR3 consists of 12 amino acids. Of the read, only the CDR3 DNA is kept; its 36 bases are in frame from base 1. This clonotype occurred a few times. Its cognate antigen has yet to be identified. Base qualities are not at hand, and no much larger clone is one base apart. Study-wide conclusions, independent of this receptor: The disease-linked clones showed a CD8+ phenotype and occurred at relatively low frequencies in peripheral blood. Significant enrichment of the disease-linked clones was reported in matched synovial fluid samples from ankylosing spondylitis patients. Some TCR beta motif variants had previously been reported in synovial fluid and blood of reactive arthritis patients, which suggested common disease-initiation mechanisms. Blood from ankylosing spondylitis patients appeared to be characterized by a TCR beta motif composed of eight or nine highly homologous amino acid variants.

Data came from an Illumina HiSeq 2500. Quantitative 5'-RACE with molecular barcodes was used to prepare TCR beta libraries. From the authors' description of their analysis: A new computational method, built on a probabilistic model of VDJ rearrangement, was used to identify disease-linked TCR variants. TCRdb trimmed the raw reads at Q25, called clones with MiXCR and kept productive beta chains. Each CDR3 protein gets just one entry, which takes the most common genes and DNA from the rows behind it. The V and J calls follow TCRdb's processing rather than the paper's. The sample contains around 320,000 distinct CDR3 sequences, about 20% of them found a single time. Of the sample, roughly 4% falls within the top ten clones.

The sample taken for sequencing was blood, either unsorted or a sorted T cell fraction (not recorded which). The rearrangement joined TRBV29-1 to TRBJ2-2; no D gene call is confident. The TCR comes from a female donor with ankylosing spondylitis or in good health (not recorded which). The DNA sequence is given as TGCAGCGTTCAACGCAACACCGGGGAGCTGTTTTTT. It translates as CSVQRNTGELFF.